One TCR beta chain is described in this entry. The sample belongs to a study of shared clonotypes between healthy human individuals. Trimming left V 3 bases short and J 3 bases short, with 9 bases between. Per germline, CDR1 SGHTA and CDR2 FQGTGA. The CDR3 length is 13 residues. Naivety among CD8 cells was defined by CD45RO negativity and positive CCR7 selection, thereby excluding terminally differentiated effector memory CD45RA+ cells. Sequencing was performed with immunoSEQ multiplex PCR; in TCRdb, only in-frame clones are kept and a portion is missing. The sample has about 2.2 million clones, 85% to 95% seen once.

This clonotype was obtained from a young man in good health. Some clones in this sample may be carry-over from other donors' samples. The sample consisted of naive CD8+ T cells from PBMCs. The V and J genes are TRBV7-3 and TRBJ2-7; D possibly corresponds to TRBD2 (6 bases). The DNA for the CDR3 is TGTGCCAGCAGCTTTGGTAGCGGCTACGAGCAGTACTTC. Translating gives CASSFGSGYEQYF.